This TCR beta chain comes out of a study of identical twins. Study-level results: For out-of-frame alpha sequences shared by twins, low generation probability was in excess.

This clonotype was observed a handful of times. What it binds is not known. From the 5' RACE reads, TCRdb called clonotypes with MiXCR, one entry per CDR3 protein. The data show 200,000 or so distinct CDR3 sequences, around 15% seen once. The CDR3 length is 13 residues. The germline V gene has CDR1 SGHDT and CDR2 YYEEEE. The junction had 4 bases not matched to a gene; V was cut back by 4 bases and J by 7 bases. In addition, the sample was reused for a study of T cells expressing NK-cell markers. That paper notes: The authors sequenced eight donors, of whom seven were HCMV-seropositive and one was seronegative.

The chain combines TRBV5-6 with TRBJ2-4, with 8 bases identical to TRBD1. The sequenced sample consisted of CD8+ T cells sorted from blood. The TCR comes from a woman between 18 and 29 years old in good health. DNA for the CDR3: TGTGCCAGCAGCCCACAGGGGGTTAACATTCAGTACTTC. The encoded protein is CASSPQGVNIQYF.